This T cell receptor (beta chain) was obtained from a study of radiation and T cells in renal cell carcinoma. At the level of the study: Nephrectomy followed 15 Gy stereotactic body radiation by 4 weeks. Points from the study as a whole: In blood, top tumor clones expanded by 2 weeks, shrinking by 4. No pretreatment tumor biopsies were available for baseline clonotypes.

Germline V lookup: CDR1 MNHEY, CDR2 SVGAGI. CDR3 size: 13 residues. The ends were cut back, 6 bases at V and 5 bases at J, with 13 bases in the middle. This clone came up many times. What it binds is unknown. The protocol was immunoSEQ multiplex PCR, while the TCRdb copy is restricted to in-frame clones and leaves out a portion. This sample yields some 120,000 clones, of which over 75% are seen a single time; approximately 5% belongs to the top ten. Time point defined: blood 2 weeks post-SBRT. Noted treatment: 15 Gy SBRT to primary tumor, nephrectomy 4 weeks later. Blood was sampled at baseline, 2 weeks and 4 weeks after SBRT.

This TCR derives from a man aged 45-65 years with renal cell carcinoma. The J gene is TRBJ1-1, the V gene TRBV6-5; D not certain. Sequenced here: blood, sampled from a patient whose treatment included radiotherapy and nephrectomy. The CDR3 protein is CASSNIAKTEAFF. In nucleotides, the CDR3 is TGTGCCAGCAGCAATATAGCCAAGACTGAAGCTTTCTTT.